These 22 T cell receptor beta chains were sequenced from one sample in a study of T cell repertoires in cytomegalovirus infection. TCRdb reprocessed the reads with MiXCR, giving one entry per CDR3 protein. Altogether more than 250,000 distinct CDR3 sequences are present, more than 20% being singletons, with the ten largest covering 10% to 15%. These receptors have no known antigen. The sample here was cultured PBMCs, taken from culture after CMV antigen stimulation. These receptors were taken from a human donor in good health (CMV status not recorded). Some clones in this sample may be carry-over from other donors' samples.

This clonotype has only a few counts. The chain uses TRBV15 and TRBJ1-1; D gene uncertain. The CDR3 runs to 12 residues. Trimming took 2 bases from V and 5 from J, leaving 6 bases between them. Germline lookup yields CDR1 LNHNV and CDR2 YYDKDF (reference sequence). The CDR3, as DNA: TGTGCCACCAGCAGAACAGCAACTGAAGCTTTCTTT. Translated, it gives CATSRTATEAFF.

This chain links TRBV4-3 with TRBJ2-4, with D perhaps TRBD2 (6 bases). CDR1 and CDR2 (germline): LGHNA, YSLEER. This CDR3 has 15 amino acids. Trimming cost V 0 bases and J 6 bases, with 12 bases left between them. CDR3 in amino acids: CASSQEGLGGNIQYF. The DNA of the CDR3 is TGCGCCAGCAGCCAAGAGGGACTGGGGGGAAACATTCAGTACTTC.

This chain uses TRBV12-3 or TRBV12-4 with TRBJ1-2; D not certain. V was cut by 9 bases and J by 7 bases, with 12 bases left in between. The CDR3 has 11 amino acids. CDR3 bases: TGTGCCAGTTCGGGGTACGGTGGCTACACCTTC. This sequence encodes CASSGYGGYTF.

This clonotype was detected only a few times. V usage is TRBV7-2 and J usage is TRBJ2-5, with D possibly TRBD2 on 6 matching bases. CDR3 size: 14 residues. With 4 bases removed from V and 2 bases from J, the gap between germline ends came to 11 bases. Germline CDR1 SGHTA, CDR2 FQGNSA. In nucleotides, the CDR3 is TGTGCCAGCAGCTCAGCGGGCCTGCAAGAGACCCAGTACTTC. Its protein product is CASSSAGLQETQYF.

This clonotype was detected many times. The rearrangement joins TRBV6-1 to TRBJ2-7; D is tentatively TRBD1 or TRBD2 (5 bases each). Germline V CDR1 and CDR2: MNHNS, SASEGT. The V end lost 5 bases, the J end lost 6 bases, and 14 bases lay between the germline ends. The CDR3 is 13 residues long. CDR3 loop: CASSNVGDGEQYV. CDR3 sequence (DNA): TGTGCCAGCAGTAACGTGGGGGACGGCGAGCAGTACGTC.

This clonotype has at least ten counts. This chain links TRBV7-2 with TRBJ2-1; 7 bases match TRBD2. The CDR3 length is 16 residues. The J segment lost 4 bases and the V segment lost 1 base, leaving 7 bases of the junction unmatched. CDR1 is SGHTA, CDR2 FQGNSA, per germline. CDR3 sequence reads: CASSLVASGGYNEQFF. The CDR3, as DNA: TGTGCCAGCAGCTTAGTGGCTAGCGGAGGGTACAATGAGCAGTTCTTC.

In this sample, this clonotype turned up many times. The genes are TRBV7-4 and TRBJ2-7; TRBD2 agrees at 7 bases. With V trimmed by 2 bases and J by 2 bases, 12 bases remained unmatched. This CDR3 region has 17 residues. Germline V CDR1 and CDR2: SGHVT, SQSDAQ. Here the CDR3 DNA reads TGTGCCAGCAGCTTAAAGATTATGGTCCTAGCGGCCTACGAGCAGTACGTC. It codes for CASSLKIMVLAAYEQYV.

A remark on this clonotype: Being one base from a much bigger clone, this may be a read error. The rearrangement joins TRBV7-2 to TRBJ2-1; TRBD1 agrees at 10 bases. Germline CDR1 reads SGHTA; CDR2 reads FQGNSA. This CDR3 is built from 16 residues. Written as DNA, the CDR3 is TGTGCCAACAGCTCCCCGGGACAGGGGCAGGTATACCCTCAGTTCTTC. It encodes CANSSPGQGQVYPQFF.

The CDR3: CASSPELQGYTDTQYF. The DNA of the CDR3 is TGCGCCAGCAGCCCAGAACTACAGGGGTATACAGATACGCAGTATTTT. The chain links TRBV4-1 to TRBJ2-3; 7 nucleotides align to TRBD1. Germline V gives CDR1 MGHRA, CDR2 YSYEKL. V dropped 4 bases and J dropped 3; count of bases not matched to a gene: 10. This CDR3 is built from 16 residues.

A few counts support this clonotype. The chain links TRBV20-1 to TRBJ2-3, with D possibly being TRBD2 (5 bases). This CDR3 comprises 16 residues. Between the trimmed V and J ends, which lost 3 bases and 3 bases, there was a span of 19 bases. Per germline, CDR1 DFQATT and CDR2 SNEGSKA (reference sequence). This CDR3 reads CSASALGMRGTDTQYF. In nucleotides, the CDR3 is TGCAGTGCTAGCGCCCTCGGGATGAGAGGAACAGATACGCAGTATTTT.

The chain combines TRBV12-3 or TRBV12-4 with TRBJ2-2, with TRBD1 matching over 7 bases. The ends lost 6 bases at V and 3 bases at J; junction bases unmatched: 7. The CDR3 extends over 15 amino acids. Written as DNA, the CDR3 is TGTGCCAGCAGCCCGGACAGGTGGGACACCGGGGAGCTGTTTTTT. This translates into CASSPDRWDTGELFF.

This clonotype was observed a few times. V is TRBV20-1 and J is TRBJ1-2, with a tentative D call TRBD1 (6 bases). Germline CDR1 reads DFQATT; CDR2 reads SNEGSKA (reference sequence). The CDR3 contains 15 residues. The ends were cut back, 3 bases at V and 4 bases at J, with 18 bases in the middle. This chain's CDR3 is CSASAVGGEGYGYTF. The CDR3 region has the DNA TGCAGTGCTAGTGCGGTAGGGGGAGAAGGCTATGGCTACACCTTC.

This clonotype was seen a handful of times. The chain joins TRBV4-1 to TRBJ2-2; no clear D. Trimming stripped 2 bases from V and 7 bases from J, with 14 bases between. This CDR3 spans 15 amino acids. Per the germline V gene, CDR1 is MGHRA and CDR2 is YSYEKL. CDR3 DNA: TGCGCCAGCAGCCAACCCCGGTTCGGTGTCGGGGAGCTGTTTTTT. Protein product: CASSQPRFGVGELFF.

This clonotype was found a few times. The CDR3 is CASSPRQGMGGNTIYF. The DNA of the CDR3 is TGTGCCAGCAGTCCCAGACAGGGGATGGGGGGAAACACCATATATTTT. V gene TRBV28 combines with J gene TRBJ1-3; 8 positions agree with TRBD1. CDR1 is MDHEN, CDR2 SYDVKM, per germline. Unmatched junction bases numbered 10, after V lost 5 bases and J lost 4 bases. CDR3 length: 16 residues.

This clonotype was picked up a small number of times. The CDR3 loop reads CASSQRSYNEQFF. CDR3 nucleotides: TGCGCCAGCAGCCAGCGGTCCTACAATGAGCAGTTCTTC. The chain recombines TRBV5-1 with TRBJ2-1; the D gene is possibly TRBD2 (5 bases). The germline V and J ends were trimmed by 4 bases and 1 base, with 6 bases remaining between them. Germline CDR1 and CDR2: SGHRS and YFSETQ. The CDR3 has 13 residues.

This clonotype was counted ten times or more. The V call is TRBV11-2, the J call TRBJ1-1; D remains unclear. This CDR3 is 14 amino acids long. In germline, CDR1 is SGHAT, CDR2 FQNNGV. Trimming shortened V by 0 bases and J by 5 bases, and 10 bases separated the two germline ends. The DNA for the CDR3 is TGTGCCAGCAGCTTAGAGTTCTTTAGGACTGAAGCTTTCTTT. Its protein is CASSLEFFRTEAFF.

This clonotype was counted many times. The chain carries TRBV6-5 and TRBJ2-5; 12 bases agree with TRBD2. V shed 4 bases and J 4 bases; nucleotides not matched to a gene: 10. The CDR3 is 17 residues long. CDR1 MNHEY and CDR2 SVGAGI come from the germline V gene. The chain's CDR3 is CASSSPASGRAPETQYF. The CDR3 coding sequence is TGTGCCAGCAGTTCCCCTGCTAGCGGGAGGGCCCCAGAGACCCAGTACTTC.

The chain joins TRBV20-1 to TRBJ2-1; 9 bases are a match to TRBD2. J lost 10 bases, V lost 0 bases, and 19 bases had no gene match. Germline CDR1 reads DFQATT; CDR2 reads SNEGSKA (reference sequence). This CDR3 region has 18 residues. CDR3 DNA: TGCAGTGCTAGAGACATGCGCCAACTAGCGGGCCGGATGCGGGAGCAGTTCTTC. This sequence encodes CSARDMRQLAGRMREQFF.

The rearrangement uses TRBV19 and TRBJ2-1; TRBD2 might be the D (7 bases). V lost 8 bases and J lost 1, with 9 bases in between. CDR3 size: 13 residues. Germline CDR1 LNHDA, CDR2 SQIVND (reference sequence). The CDR3: CASGGASYNEQFF. The CDR3 DNA reads TGTGCCAGTGGGGGGGCATCCTACAATGAGCAGTTCTTC.

The chain recombines TRBV11-2 with TRBJ2-2; D perhaps matches TRBD2 (5 bases). The V gene lost 3 bases and the J gene lost 4 bases, with 9 bases spanning the gap. Germline lookup yields CDR1 SGHAT and CDR2 FQNNGV. The CDR3 covers 14 residues. In DNA, the CDR3 is TGTGCCAGCAGCTTCGGGGTCGGCACCGGGGAGCTGTTTTTT. It encodes CASSFGVGTGELFF.

In its sample, this clonotype was seen a few times. The V and J genes are TRBV19 and TRBJ2-1; D is unresolved. V lost 5 bases and J lost 2, with 7 bases in between. Germline V CDR1 and CDR2: LNHDA, SQIVND (reference sequence). The CDR3 is made up of 13 amino acids. The CDR3 DNA reads as TGTGCCAGTAGTCCAACAGCCTACAATGAGCAGTTCTTC. It is translated as CASSPTAYNEQFF.

This clonotype was found a few times. CDR3 in amino acids: CASTGFLDTQYF. In DNA, the CDR3 is TGTGCCAGCACGGGGTTTCTGGATACGCAGTATTTT. The chain has TRBV2 and TRBJ2-3, with D tentatively TRBD2 (5 bases). The CDR3 covers 12 residues. Trimming stripped 7 bases from V and 6 bases from J, with 11 bases between. The V gene's germline CDR1 is SNHLY and CDR2 FYNNEI.